This TCR beta chain stems from a study of blood T cell repertoires in COVID-19. Study as a whole: PBMCs, B-cell-depleted T cells, or T cells were the source of the cDNA or gDNA that made up the material.

CDR3 length: 14 residues. With 2 bases clipped from V and 4 bases from J, the junction kept 3 bases outside the gene matches. Germline CDR1 MGHRA, CDR2 YSYEKL. How the authors handled the data: From reference gene primer amplification, estimates of nucleated cell counts were derived. Assay used: immunoSEQ multiplex PCR; TCRdb lists only in-frame clones, some missing. That table is the source of V, J and clone size, and D and trimming were worked out from the DNA. Here the sample spans 160,000 or so clones, about 86% being singletons. Input material: peripheral blood. The sequence was collected from a woman aged 70-85 years with COVID-19, enrolled during active disease. This chain connects TRBV4-1 to TRBJ1-2; 8 bases are shared with TRBD1. Here the CDR3 reads CASSQRQGTYGYTF. The CDR3 bases are TGCGCCAGCAGCCAACGACAGGGGACCTATGGCTACACCTTC.